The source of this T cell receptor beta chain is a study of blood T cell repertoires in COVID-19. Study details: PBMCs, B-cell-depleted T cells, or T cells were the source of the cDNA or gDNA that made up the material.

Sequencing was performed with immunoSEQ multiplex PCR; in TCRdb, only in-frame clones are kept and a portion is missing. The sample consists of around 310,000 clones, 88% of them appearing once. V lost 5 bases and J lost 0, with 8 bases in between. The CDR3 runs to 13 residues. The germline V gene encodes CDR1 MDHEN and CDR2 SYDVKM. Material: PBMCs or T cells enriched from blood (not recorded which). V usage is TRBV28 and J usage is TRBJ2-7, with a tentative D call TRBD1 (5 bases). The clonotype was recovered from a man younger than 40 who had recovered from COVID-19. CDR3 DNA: TGTGCCAGCAGTCTGACAGACTCCTACGAGCAGTACTTC. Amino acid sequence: CASSLTDSYEQYF.